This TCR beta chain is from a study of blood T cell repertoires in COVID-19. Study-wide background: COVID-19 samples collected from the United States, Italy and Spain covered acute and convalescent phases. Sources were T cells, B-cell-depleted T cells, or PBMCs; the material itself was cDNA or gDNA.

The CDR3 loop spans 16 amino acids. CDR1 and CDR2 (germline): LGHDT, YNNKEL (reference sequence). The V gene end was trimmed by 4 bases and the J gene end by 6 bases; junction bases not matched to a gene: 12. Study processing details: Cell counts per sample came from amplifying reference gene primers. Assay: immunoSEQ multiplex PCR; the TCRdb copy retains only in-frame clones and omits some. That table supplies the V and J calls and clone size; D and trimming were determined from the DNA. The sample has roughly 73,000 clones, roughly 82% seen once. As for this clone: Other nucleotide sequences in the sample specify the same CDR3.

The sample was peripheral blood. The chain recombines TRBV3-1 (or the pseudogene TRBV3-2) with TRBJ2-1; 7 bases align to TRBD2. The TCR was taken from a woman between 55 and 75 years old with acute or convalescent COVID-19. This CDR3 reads CASSRPRLAGGNEQFF. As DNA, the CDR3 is TGTGCCAGCAGCCGCCCGAGACTAGCTGGGGGCAATGAGCAGTTCTTC.